This TCR beta chain was identified during a study of shared clonotypes between healthy human individuals. The naive CD8 population came from CD45RO-negative cells selected for CCR7, without terminally differentiated effector memory CD45RA+ cells. Data came from immunoSEQ multiplex PCR; TCRdb stores just in-frame clones and leaves some out. Here the sample spans about 580,000 clones, 98% being singletons. Germline-derived CDR1 and CDR2 are MNHEY and SVGAGI. The CDR3 consists of 12 residues. Trimming left V 7 bases short and J 0 bases short, with 7 bases between. The chain couples TRBV6-5 to TRBJ2-7; D not resolved. This clonotype was sampled from a young man in good health. Sequencing was carried out using naive CD8+ T cells sorted from blood. In nucleotides, the CDR3 is TGTGCCAGCACCGGGCCCTCCTACGAGCAGTACTTC. It translates to CASTGPSYEQYF.